The clone carrying this T cell receptor (beta chain) showed up just once. This entry comes from a study of CD4 and CD8 cells across lung adenocarcinoma regions. TCRdb passed the PCR reads through MiXCR, listing each CDR3 protein once. The sample gives approximately 11,000 distinct CDR3 sequences, around 63% of which show up once; about 85% is in the top ten. What was sequenced was CD8+ T cells from the margin of a lung tumor. The sequence came from a male donor with lung adenocarcinoma. The CD4 and CD8 labels of this study may be unreliable.

CDR3 DNA sequence: TGTGCCAGCATCCCGGACAGGCTAGCTTACGAGCAGTACTTC. This sequence encodes CASIPDRLAYEQYF. The J gene is TRBJ2-1, the V gene TRBV6-1; 7 bases are shared with TRBD1. Near its end, the DNA agrees better with TRBJ2-7, so the J call may be wrong. Per the germline V gene, CDR1 is MNHNS and CDR2 is SASEGT. The CDR3 is 14 amino acids.